The rows below give T cell receptor beta chains drawn from one sample of a study of beta chain features in type 1 diabetes. Sequencing was performed with immunoSEQ multiplex PCR; in TCRdb, only in-frame clones are kept and a portion is missing. The table lists some 240,000 clones, roughly a tenth of them singletons. The specimen was central memory CD4+ T cells from blood. The origin of the receptors is a man between 18 and 29 years old in good health. The CDR3 runs from the conserved cysteine through the conserved F or W. Each record gives: D gene, V gene, J gene, clone size, CDR3 DNA, CDR3 protein. A D gene is named only where the DNA matches it firmly. Expanded clones are given a class, and other clones once, few, many or no size at all.

d_call: TRBD2
v_call: TRBV7-9
j_call: TRBJ2-5
clone_size: once
cdr3_nt: TGTGCCAGCAGCTTAACCCGGGGCGGGAGGATCCAAGAGACCCAGTACTTC
cdr3_aa: CASSLTRGGRIQETQYF

d_call: TRBD1
v_call: TRBV10-3
j_call: TRBJ1-1
clone_size: few
cdr3_nt: TGTGCCATCAGGACCAAAGGACAGGGGCCGAACACTGAAGCTTTCTTT
cdr3_aa: CAIRTKGQGPNTEAFF

d_call: TRBD2
v_call: TRBV5-4
j_call: TRBJ2-1
clone_size: -
cdr3_nt: TGTGCCAGCAGCCCGACTAGCGGGAGTGAAAATGAGCAGTTCTTC
cdr3_aa: CASSPTSGSENEQFF

d_call: -
v_call: TRBV5-6
j_call: TRBJ2-5
clone_size: -
cdr3_nt: TGTGCCAGCACCACAGGGTGGGAGACCCAGTACTTC
cdr3_aa: CASTTGWETQYF

d_call: -
v_call: TRBV5-4
j_call: TRBJ2-1
clone_size: -
cdr3_nt: TGTGCCAGCAGCTTGTCTCCCTCGAACAATGAGCAGTTCTTC
cdr3_aa: CASSLSPSNNEQFF

d_call: -
v_call: TRBV9
j_call: TRBJ2-3
clone_size: -
cdr3_nt: TGTGCCAGCAGCGTCCGTGGCGGGGATAAAGATACGCAGTATTTT
cdr3_aa: CASSVRGGDKDTQYF

d_call: TRBD2
v_call: TRBV19
j_call: TRBJ2-1
clone_size: few
cdr3_nt: TGTGCCAGTAGTATAGCGGGAGGGCCAAGTAATGAGCAGTTCTTC
cdr3_aa: CASSIAGGPSNEQFF

d_call: -
v_call: TRBV28
j_call: TRBJ2-3
clone_size: -
cdr3_nt: TGTGCCAGCAGTTTGGGAGTGCCGGGCACAGATACGCAGTATTTT
cdr3_aa: CASSLGVPGTDTQYF

d_call: -
v_call: TRBV7-9
j_call: TRBJ2-7
clone_size: few
cdr3_nt: TGTGCCAGCAGCCGGACAACCCGATACGAGCAGTACTTC
cdr3_aa: CASSRTTRYEQYF

d_call: TRBD2
v_call: TRBV25-1
j_call: TRBJ2-1
clone_size: -
cdr3_nt: TGTGCCAGCAGGGTAGCGGGGTCCTACAATGAGCAGTTCTTC
cdr3_aa: CASRVAGSYNEQFF

d_call: -
v_call: TRBV6-5
j_call: TRBJ2-1
clone_size: -
cdr3_nt: TGTGCCAGCAGTTACCCTGGAGCTTACTACAATGAGCAGTTCTTC
cdr3_aa: CASSYPGAYYNEQFF

d_call: -
v_call: TRBV5-1
j_call: TRBJ2-7
clone_size: few
cdr3_nt: TGCGCCAGCAGCTTGGACGCGGGTTCCTACGAGCAGTACTTC
cdr3_aa: CASSLDAGSYEQYF

d_call: TRBD2
v_call: TRBV4-2
j_call: TRBJ2-1
clone_size: few
cdr3_nt: TGTGCCAGCAGTAGACTAAGCGGGAGCATCTATGAGCAGTTCTTC
cdr3_aa: CASSRLSGSIYEQFF

d_call: -
v_call: TRBV29-1
j_call: TRBJ2-1
clone_size: few
cdr3_nt: TGCAGCGTTGATCACTACAATGAGCAGTTCTTC
cdr3_aa: CSVDHYNEQFF

d_call: -
v_call: TRBV28
j_call: TRBJ1-2
clone_size: -
cdr3_nt: TGTGCCAGCAGTTTAGGCGGGGGCGCCGGGTGGGCGAGCTATGGCTACACCTTC
cdr3_aa: CASSLGGGAGWASYGYTF

d_call: TRBD2
v_call: TRBV7-2
j_call: TRBJ2-7
clone_size: -
cdr3_nt: TGTGCCAGCAGCTTATGGAGCGGGGGAACCTACGAGCAGTACTTC
cdr3_aa: CASSLWSGGTYEQYF

d_call: -
v_call: TRBV28
j_call: TRBJ2-4
clone_size: few
cdr3_nt: TGTGCCAGCAGTTTAACGGGTTGGGACAGCGGGCACATTCAGTACTTC
cdr3_aa: CASSLTGWDSGHIQYF

d_call: TRBD1
v_call: TRBV4-3
j_call: TRBJ1-2
clone_size: few
cdr3_nt: TGCGCCAGCAGCCAAGACAGGGGGCTCTATGGCTACACCTTC
cdr3_aa: CASSQDRGLYGYTF

d_call: TRBD2
v_call: TRBV29-1
j_call: TRBJ2-5
clone_size: -
cdr3_nt: TGCAGCGGGTGTCCTAGCGGAGGATCCCAAGAGACCCAGTACTTC
cdr3_aa: CSGCPSGGSQETQYF

d_call: -
v_call: TRBV30
j_call: TRBJ2-3
clone_size: -
cdr3_nt: TGTGCCTGGAGCGGAGGGAGAGGGACAGATACGCAGTATTTT
cdr3_aa: CAWSGGRGTDTQYF

d_call: TRBD2
v_call: TRBV29-1
j_call: TRBJ2-7
clone_size: few
cdr3_nt: TGCAGCGTTGTCCCGGGACTAGCGGGAGGGGACGAGCAGTACTTC
cdr3_aa: CSVVPGLAGGDEQYF

d_call: -
v_call: TRBV7-8
j_call: TRBJ1-4
clone_size: few
cdr3_nt: TGTGCCAGCAGGTCTAGGGACGCAACTAATGAAAAACTGTTTTTT
cdr3_aa: CASRSRDATNEKLFF

d_call: TRBD1
v_call: TRBV19
j_call: TRBJ1-5
clone_size: few
cdr3_nt: TGTGCCACCGGACAGGGCGATCAGCCCCAGCATTTT
cdr3_aa: CATGQGDQPQHF

d_call: TRBD2
v_call: TRBV2
j_call: TRBJ2-1
clone_size: -
cdr3_nt: TGTGCCAGCGGACTAGCGGGATACGAGCAGTTCTTC
cdr3_aa: CASGLAGYEQFF

d_call: -
v_call: TRBV5-1
j_call: TRBJ2-5
clone_size: -
cdr3_nt: TGCGCCAGCAGCGCATTGCCCCGGCCGCAAGAGACCCAGTACTTC
cdr3_aa: CASSALPRPQETQYF

d_call: TRBD2
v_call: TRBV30
j_call: TRBJ2-1
clone_size: few
cdr3_nt: TGTGCCTGGAAGGGACTAGTGTCCTACAATGAGCAGTTCTTC
cdr3_aa: CAWKGLVSYNEQFF

d_call: -
v_call: TRBV29-1
j_call: TRBJ2-1
clone_size: -
cdr3_nt: TGCAGCGTTGAATACCCGTACAATGAGCAGTTCTTC
cdr3_aa: CSVEYPYNEQFF

d_call: -
v_call: TRBV2
j_call: TRBJ1-2
clone_size: -
cdr3_nt: TGTGCCAGCCAAGGGGGAGACTATGGCTACACCTTC
cdr3_aa: CASQGGDYGYTF

d_call: TRBD1
v_call: TRBV28
j_call: TRBJ2-7
clone_size: few
cdr3_nt: TGTGCCAGCAGTCCCTACAGGGGCCTCGGCTACGAGCAGTACTTC
cdr3_aa: CASSPYRGLGYEQYF

d_call: -
v_call: TRBV11-2
j_call: TRBJ2-1
clone_size: -
cdr3_nt: TGTGCCAGCACTTTGGGCGGTGAGCAGTTCTTC
cdr3_aa: CASTLGGEQFF